The present entry profiles one T cell receptor (beta chain) with its context. As yet, its antigen is unknown. The same CDR3 is also encoded by other DNA sequences in this sample. PCR employed 60 Vbeta and 13 Jbeta primers. Produced via immunoSEQ multiplex PCR; TCRdb's table is partial and in-frame only. The table lists over 150,000 clones, roughly four fifths of them singletons. The data derive from a study of cytomegalovirus exposure and HLA in healthy donors. Germline CDR1 reads SGHRS; CDR2 reads YFSETQ. This CDR3 is built from 14 residues. V was shortened by 0 bases and J by 5 bases, with 11 bases between the two germline ends. Findings and limits, study-wide: A few chains linked to CMV were shown in vitro to be specific for CMV antigens. Analysis was carried out at a later point, and it linked a missense DCLRE1C variant to TCR beta V- and J-gene trimming. The study labeled more than 150 TCR beta chains cytomegalovirus-associated. An analysis that was carried out later associated 16,951 TCR beta sequences with HLA alleles at 0.05 false discovery rate.

This TCR was recovered from a girl under 18 in good health and CMV-seropositive. The sequenced sample consisted of PBMCs. The chain carries TRBV5-1 and TRBJ1-2; TRBD1 is a possible D gene (5 bases). CDR3 DNA sequence: TGCGCCAGCAGCTTGGTTCAGGGAGGGTATGGCTACACCTTC. Protein product: CASSLVQGGYGYTF.